This T cell receptor (beta chain) derives from a study of OX40 agonist ivuxolimab in advanced cancers. Overall study context: One hepatocellular carcinoma and a couple of cutaneous melanoma patients partially responded.

On this clone itself: As yet, its antigen is unknown.

Study-wide points: Averaged across samples, CD8+ T cells carried more expanded clones than CD4+ did. In a subset of nonresponders, normalized T-cell clonal expansion was also low. At doses 0.1 to 3.0 mg/kg, CD4+ and CD8+ clones expanded.

The length of the CDR3 is 13 residues. In germline, CDR1 is SGHDT, CDR2 YYEEEE. The V segment lost 5 bases and the J segment 15 bases; nucleotides outside the gene matches: 14. The repertoire was sequenced with immunoSEQ multiplex PCR; TCRdb's copy has only in-frame clones and lacks some. The table has about 90,000 clones, approximately 85% seen once. This TCR derives from an adult with an advanced solid tumor such as melanoma, head and neck, liver or kidney cancer. The source was CD4+ or CD8+ T cells sorted from blood, collected in a trial of the OX40 agonist ivuxolimab. The chain uses TRBV5-6 and TRBJ2-1; 7 bases map to TRBD1. The CDR3 bases are TGTGCCAGCAGTCCGGGCCCGGGACAGTCGCGGTTCTTC. It yields the protein CASSPGPGQSRFF.